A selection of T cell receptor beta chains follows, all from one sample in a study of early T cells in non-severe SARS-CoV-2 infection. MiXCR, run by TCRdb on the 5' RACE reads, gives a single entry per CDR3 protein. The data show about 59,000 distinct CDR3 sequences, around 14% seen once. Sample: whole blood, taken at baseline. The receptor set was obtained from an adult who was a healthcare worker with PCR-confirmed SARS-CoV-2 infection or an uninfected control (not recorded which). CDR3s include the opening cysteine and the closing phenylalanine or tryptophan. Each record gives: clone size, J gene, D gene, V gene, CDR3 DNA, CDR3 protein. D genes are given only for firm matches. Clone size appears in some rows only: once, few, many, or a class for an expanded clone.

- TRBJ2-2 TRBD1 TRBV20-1 TGCAGTGCTAGTTCTAGGGGGCTGGTCGGGGAGCTGTTTTTT CSASSRGLVGELFF
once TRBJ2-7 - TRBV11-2 TGTGCCAGCAGCTTAGCAGTCTCACCCTTCTACGAGCAGTACTTC CASSLAVSPFYEQYF
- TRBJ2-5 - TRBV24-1 TGTGCCACCAGTGATTTGAGGGCAGGGGAAGAGACCCAGTACTTC CATSDLRAGEETQYF
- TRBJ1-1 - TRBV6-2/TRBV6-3 TGTGCCAGCAGTTATTTTAAGAACACTGAAGCTTTCTTT CASSYFKNTEAFF
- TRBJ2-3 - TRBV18 TGTGCCAGCTCACCACCAGAACTTAATACGCAGTATTTT CASSPPELNTQYF
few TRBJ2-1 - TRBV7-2 TGTGCCAGCAGCTTAGAAACCCTCCGAAATGAGCAGTTCTTC CASSLETLRNEQFF
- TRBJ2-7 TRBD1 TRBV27 TGTGCCAGCAGTTGGGGACAGGGTAACTCCTACGAGCAGTACTTC CASSWGQGNSYEQYF
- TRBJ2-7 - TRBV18 TGTGCCAGCTCCCTGAGCCGGGAGCGGTACGAGCAGTACTTC CASSLSRERYEQYF
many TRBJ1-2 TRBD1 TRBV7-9 TGTGCCAGCAGCGGGACAGGGGGAAACTATGGCTACACCTTC CASSGTGGNYGYTF
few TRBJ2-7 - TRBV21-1 TGTGCCAGCAGTAGCCCGATAGGACAGGGCCTCTACGAGCAGTACTTC CASSSPIGQGLYEQYF
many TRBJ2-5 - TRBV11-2 TGTGCCAGCAGCTTAGTGGAGACCCAGTACTTC CASSLVETQYF
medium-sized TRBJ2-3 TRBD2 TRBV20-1 TGCAGTGCTAGGTTGGGCGGGAGTCCGCAGTATTTT CSARLGGSPQYF
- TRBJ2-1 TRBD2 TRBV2 TGTGCCAGCATAGGACTAGCGGGGGGCAATGAGCAGTTCTTC CASIGLAGGNEQFF
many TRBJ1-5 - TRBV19 TGTGCCAGTAGTATAGGGGGGAGTCAGCCCCAGCATTTT CASSIGGSQPQHF
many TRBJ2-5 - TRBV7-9 TGTGCCAGCTCACGCGGAGGAGGAGCGGTCGCAGGGACCCAGTACTTC CASSRGGGAVAGTQYF
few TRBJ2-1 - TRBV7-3 TGTGCCAGCAGCCCCAGGTCAAATGAGCAGTTCTTC CASSPRSNEQFF
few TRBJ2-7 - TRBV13 TGTGCCAGCAAGGCCAGATTCTCCTACGAGCAGTACTTC CASKARFSYEQYF
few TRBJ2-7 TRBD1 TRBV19 TGTGCCAGTAGTATCCAACCAGGGGGCTCCTACGAGCAGTACTTC CASSIQPGGSYEQYF
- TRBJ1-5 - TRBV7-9 TGTGCCAGCAGCTTAGTAGTAACAGGGATAAGCAATCAGCCCCAGCATTTT CASSLVVTGISNQPQHF
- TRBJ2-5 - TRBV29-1 TGCAGCGTTGTAACGAAGCAAGAGACCCAGTACTTC CSVVTKQETQYF
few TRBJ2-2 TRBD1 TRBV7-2 TGTGCCGGCAGCTTAACTCTCAGGGGGACCGGGGAGCTGTTTTTT CAGSLTLRGTGELFF
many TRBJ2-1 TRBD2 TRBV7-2 TGTGCCAGCAGCTTACGACTAGCGGGGGCCGGCTCCTACAATGAGCAGTTCTTC CASSLRLAGAGSYNEQFF
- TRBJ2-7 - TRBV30 TGTGCCTGGCAAGTATCCTACGAGCAGTACTTC CAWQVSYEQYF
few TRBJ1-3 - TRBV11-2 TGTGCCAGCAGCTCCAACAGGGAAGCCGGAAACACCATATATTTT CASSSNREAGNTIYF
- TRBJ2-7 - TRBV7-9 TGTGCCAGCGCAAAGTCCACCTACGAGCAGTACTTC CASAKSTYEQYF
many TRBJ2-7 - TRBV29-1 TGCAGCGGCGGGACTGGCTACGAGCAGTACTTC CSGGTGYEQYF
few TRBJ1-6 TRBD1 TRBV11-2 TGTGCCAGCAGCGTCGGGACAGGGATCTCCTATAATTCACCCCTCCACTTT CASSVGTGISYNSPLHF
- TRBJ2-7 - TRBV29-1 TGCAGCGTTGATGGGCTAGCCGGGCAGTACTTC CSVDGLAGQYF
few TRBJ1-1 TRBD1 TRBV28 TGTGCCACCTCCTTAGGACAGGGGGGAGCTTTCTTT CATSLGQGGAFF
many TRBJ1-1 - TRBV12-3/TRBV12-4 TGTGCCAGCAGCTTCCAGATGAACACTGAAGCTTTCTTT CASSFQMNTEAFF